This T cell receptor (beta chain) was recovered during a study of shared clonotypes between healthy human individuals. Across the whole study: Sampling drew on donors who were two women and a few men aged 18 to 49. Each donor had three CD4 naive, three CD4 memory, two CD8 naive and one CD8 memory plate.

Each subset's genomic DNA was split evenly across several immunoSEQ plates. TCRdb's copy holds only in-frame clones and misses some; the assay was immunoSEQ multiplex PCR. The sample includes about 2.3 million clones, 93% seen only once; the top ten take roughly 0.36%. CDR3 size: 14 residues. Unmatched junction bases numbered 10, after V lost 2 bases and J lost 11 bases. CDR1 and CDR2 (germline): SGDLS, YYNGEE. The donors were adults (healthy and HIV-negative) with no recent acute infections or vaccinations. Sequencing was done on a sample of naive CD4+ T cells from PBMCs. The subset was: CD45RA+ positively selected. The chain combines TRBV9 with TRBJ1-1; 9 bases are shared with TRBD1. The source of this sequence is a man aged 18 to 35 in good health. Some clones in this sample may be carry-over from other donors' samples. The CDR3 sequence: CASSVSDRGLSAFF. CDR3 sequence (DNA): TGTGCCAGCAGCGTTTCGGACAGGGGTCTTTCTGCTTTCTTT.